The 2 T cell receptor beta chains given below trace back to one sample, sequenced in a study of T-cell memory formation after mild COVID-19. Via MiXCR, TCRdb re-called the 5' RACE reads, giving one row per CDR3 protein. In the table there are under 400,000 distinct CDR3 sequences, around 28% of which are singletons. Material for sequencing was PBMCs or a T cell subset sorted from them (not recorded which). The receptors stem from an adult woman who had mild COVID-19 (a few samples of this study predate the infection). Cell type and time point are not known.

This chain joins TRBV5-6 and TRBJ1-3; D not certain. The ends were cut back, 0 bases at V and 8 bases at J, with 3 bases in the middle. CDR3 length: 11 residues. From germline, CDR1 is SGHDT and CDR2 YYEEEE. CDR3 DNA sequence: TGTGCCAGCAGCTTGGTCGACACCATATATTTT. It yields the protein CASSLVDTIYF. The variable domain in full, with the rest retrieved from reference TRBV5-6 and TRBJ1-3, is DAGVTQSPTHLIKTRGQQVTLRCSPKSGHDTVSWYQQALGQGPQFIFQYYEEEERQRGNFPDRFSGHQFPNYSSELNVNALLLGDSALYLCASSLVDTIYFGEGSWLTVV.

The V gene is TRBV6-2 or TRBV6-3, the J gene TRBJ2-3; 7 bases map to TRBD2. J was trimmed by 4 bases and V by 5 bases; bases with no gene match: 6. Germline values: CDR1 MNHEY, CDR2 SVGEGT. The CDR3 has 14 residues. The CDR3 sequence is CASSAAGRSDTQYF. The CDR3 DNA follows: TGTGCCAGCAGTGCAGCGGGGAGGTCAGATACGCAGTATTTT.